The 5 T cell receptor beta chains below come from one sample, sequenced in a study of blood T cell repertoires in COVID-19. Sequencing was performed with immunoSEQ multiplex PCR; in TCRdb, only in-frame clones are kept and a portion is missing. The data contain approximately 350,000 clones, approximately 86% of them singletons. Sequencing was done on a sample of peripheral blood. The source of these receptors is a woman aged 55-69 years with COVID-19, enrolled during active disease.

The rearrangement links TRBV21-1 to TRBJ1-5; the table calls TRBD1, which could not be checked here. TRBV21-1 is a pseudogene. This CDR3 has 19 amino acids. CDR3 coding DNA: TGTGCCAGCAGCAAACGGGGTCGACAGGGCATTTATAGCAATCAGCCCCAGCATTTT. The encoded protein is CASSKRGRQGIYSNQPQHF.

The chain has TRBV11-3 and TRBJ1-2; 8 positions match TRBD1. Germline values: CDR1 SGHNT, CDR2 YENEEA. This CDR3 has 14 amino acids. V shed 3 bases and J 6 bases; nucleotides not matched to a gene: 6. The CDR3 spells CASSFGQGRHGYTF. CDR3 DNA: TGTGCCAGCAGCTTTGGACAGGGAAGACATGGCTACACCTTC.

The table lists this clone with a count of one. The genes are TRBV5-1 and TRBJ2-3; 14 bases match TRBD2. Germline V gene sequence: CDR1 SGHRS, CDR2 YFSETQ. V shed 3 bases, J shed 6 bases, and the junction held 6 bases outside the gene matches. This CDR3 spans 16 amino acids. CDR3 bases: TGCGCCAGCAGCTGGACTAGCGGGGGGCCGCCGGATACGCAGTATTTT. This sequence encodes CASSWTSGGPPDTQYF.

This chain connects TRBV5-1 to TRBJ2-1; weak D call: TRBD1 (5 bases). Germline CDR1 is SGHRS and CDR2 is YFSETQ. Trimming removed 0 bases at V and 4 bases at J, with 11 bases between. The CDR3 contains 15 residues. CDR3 amino acids: CASSLGGADYNEQFF. The CDR3 DNA is TGCGCCAGCAGCTTGGGGGGCGCGGATTACAATGAGCAGTTCTTC.

The J gene is TRBJ2-5, the V gene TRBV27; TRBD2 matches at 10 bases. Germline lookup yields CDR1 MNHEY and CDR2 SMNVEV (reference sequence). V gave up 3 bases and J gave up 2 bases; unmatched junction bases: 12. This CDR3 has 18 amino acids. CDR3 sequence (DNA): TGTGCCAGCAGTTTCAAATATTCTAGCGGGGGTGGGCAAGAGACCCAGTACTTC. This translates into CASSFKYSSGGGQETQYF.